Listed below are T cell receptor beta chains from one sample, sequenced in a study of shared clonotypes between healthy human individuals. TCRdb's table, derived via immunoSEQ multiplex PCR, lists solely in-frame clones and lacks some. The sample lists about 2 million clones; less than 95% were seen once. The sample comprised naive CD8+ T cells sorted from blood. These receptors came from a man younger than 35 in good health. Each CDR3 is given with its conserved first and last residue. The D gene is left open where the match is weak.

TRBJ2-4	TRBD2	TRBV5-1	CASSLGLAQQLGNIQYF
TRBJ2-7	.	TRBV4-2	CASSHSGTSTYEQYF
TRBJ1-4	TRBD1	TRBV4-1	CASSQDFSRDRGGKLFF
TRBJ2-1	TRBD1	TRBV5-6	CASSPQGAGEQFF
TRBJ2-2	TRBD1	TRBV27	CASSFGSGGFIGELFF
TRBJ2-3	.	TRBV4-1	CASSQDFGGSGGQYF
TRBJ1-2	.	TRBV11-2	CASSFGRSNYGYTF
TRBJ2-7	.	TRBV13	CASSSLDVAGEQYF
TRBJ2-3	.	TRBV7-9	CASSPPSAATGGDTQYF
TRBJ2-1	.	TRBV7-8	CASSFSPMFRSFF
TRBJ2-7	.	TRBV6-1	CASSVGRGQPYEQYF
TRBJ2-7	.	TRBV18	CASSPTQGLYEQYF
TRBJ1-4	TRBD1	TRBV7-9	CASRRTGEEKLFF
TRBJ2-1	.	TRBV6-1	CATNIGGSLYNEQFF
TRBJ2-6	TRBD2	TRBV10-3	CAISESALAGYSGANVLTF
TRBJ2-3	.	TRBV7-9	CASSSAGPGDTQYF
TRBJ2-1	TRBD1	TRBV4-1	CASSQDRGGWIGEQFF
TRBJ1-5	.	TRBV7-3	CASSLDSNQPQHF
TRBJ2-7	TRBD2	TRBV5-6	CASSYGTSGSYEQYF
TRBJ2-4	TRBD2	TRBV19	CASSPGLAENIQYF
TRBJ2-1	TRBD2	TRBV7-9	CASSRPRGLAGGDYNEQFF
TRBJ2-3	.	TRBV10-1	CASSESRSTDTQYF
TRBJ1-1	.	TRBV9	CASSVSFSGENTEAFF
TRBJ1-5	.	TRBV19	CASSGPLGELLYSNQPQHF
TRBJ2-5	.	TRBV19	CASSLWAFQETQYF
TRBJ1-5	.	TRBV7-9	CASSRTEGQPQHF
TRBJ1-4	.	TRBV6-5	CASSYRETNEKLFF
TRBJ2-7	TRBD1	TRBV10-2	CASREGTGQGAYEQYF
TRBJ2-5	TRBD2	TRBV9	CASSLGGLEETQYF
.	TRBD1	TRBV5-4	CASSRITGTDYSYEQYF
TRBJ1-1	.	TRBV19	CASSIGAGAFF
TRBJ2-7	TRBD2	TRBV27	CASSSTGIAGGSYEQYF
TRBJ1-1	.	TRBV27	CASSLGAATEAFF
TRBJ2-5	.	TRBV18	CASSDSVSNQETQYF
TRBJ1-1	TRBD1	TRBV29-1	CSVEIMATGGTEAFF
TRBJ1-2	TRBD1	TRBV5-6	CASSHEGQGYYGYTF
TRBJ2-1	TRBD2	TRBV7-3	CASSPTSGGHNEQFF
TRBJ1-1	.	TRBV27	CASSLSADATEAFF
TRBJ1-3	TRBD1	TRBV13	CASSHRGQPSGNTIYF
TRBJ1-5	TRBD1	TRBV19	CASSKDREGDQPQHF